These T cell receptor beta chains were read from a single sample in a study of early T cells in non-severe SARS-CoV-2 infection. TCRdb used MiXCR to reprocess the 5' RACE reads, holding one entry per CDR3 protein. The repertoire includes tens of thousands of distinct CDR3 sequences, 13% to 15% of them detected once, and roughly 6.4% sits in the top ten. Sequenced input: whole blood. These receptors were obtained from an adult who was a healthcare worker with PCR-confirmed SARS-CoV-2 infection or an uninfected control (not recorded which). CDR3s include the opening cysteine and the closing phenylalanine or tryptophan. The D gene is left open where the match is weak. A row's size may be missing; if present it is once, few, many or a size class.

j_call,clone_size,d_call,cdr3_length,v_call,cdr3_nt,cdr3_aa
TRBJ2-7,.,TRBD2,17,TRBV5-1,TGCGCCAGCAGCCTCCGGGGCCAGCGGGAGGTAGTCGACGAGCAGTACTTC,CASSLRGQREVVDEQYF
TRBJ1-2,.,TRBD1,15,TRBV5-4,TGTGCCAGCAGCTTTTGGGGACAGACAGACTATGGCTACACCTTC,CASSFWGQTDYGYTF
TRBJ2-1,.,TRBD2,14,TRBV6-6,TGTGCCAGCAGTCGACTAGCGGCCCTCAATGAGCAGTTCTTC,CASSRLAALNEQFF
TRBJ2-2,.,.,16,TRBV2,TGTGCCAGCAGTGTCGGTAGCCGGTCGAACACCGGGGAGCTGTTTTTT,CASSVGSRSNTGELFF
TRBJ1-1,.,.,13,TRBV3-1,TGTGCCAGCACCCAAGCTCAGAACACTGAAGCTTTCTTT,CASTQAQNTEAFF
TRBJ1-1,.,.,10,TRBV29-1,TGCAGCGTCGGACACGTTGAAGCTTTCTTT,CSVGHVEAFF
TRBJ1-2,many,.,15,TRBV15,TGTGCCACCAGCACTTGGCGGCAATCTAACTATGGCTACACCTTC,CATSTWRQSNYGYTF
TRBJ2-1,many,TRBD2,15,TRBV24-1,TGTGCCACCCAAGGTACAAGCGGGGGCATCAATGAGCAGTTCTTC,CATQGTSGGINEQFF
TRBJ2-3,.,.,14,TRBV7-9,TGTGCCAGCAGCTTACAACGGGAAACAGATACGCAGTATTTT,CASSLQRETDTQYF
TRBJ2-1,.,TRBD1,14,TRBV7-3,TGTGCCAGCAGCCCGGGACAGACCTACAATGAGCAGTTCTTC,CASSPGQTYNEQFF
TRBJ2-3,many,.,14,TRBV6-5,TGTGCCAGCAGCTCCAGACAGAATGGGTATACGCAGTATTTT,CASSSRQNGYTQYF
TRBJ1-6,few,TRBD1,15,TRBV5-1,TGCGCCAGCAGCCAATTGACAGGGGATAATTCACCCCTCCACTTT,CASSQLTGDNSPLHF
TRBJ2-1,.,TRBD2,15,TRBV11-3,TGTGCCAGCAGCCCCGGGACTAGCGGGAGAAATGAGCAGTTCTTC,CASSPGTSGRNEQFF
TRBJ1-2,few,.,13,TRBV6-5,TGTGCCAGCAGTAGGGACAAGAACTATGGCTACACCTTC,CASSRDKNYGYTF
TRBJ2-2,.,.,13,TRBV29-1,TGCAGCGCCGGGGGAGTGAACACCGGGGAGCTGTTTTTT,CSAGGVNTGELFF
TRBJ1-1,.,TRBD1,14,TRBV29-1,TGCAGCGTAGAATCGGACAGGGGGAACACTGAAGCTTTCTTT,CSVESDRGNTEAFF
TRBJ2-3,.,.,15,TRBV19,TGTGCCAGTAGCCGCCGGAAGGGATCCACAGATACGCAGTATTTT,CASSRRKGSTDTQYF
TRBJ2-1,few,.,12,TRBV29-1,TGCAGCGTTGAAATCGGAGGGGATTTCGAGTTCTTC,CSVEIGGDFEFF